This T cell receptor beta chain was retrieved from a study of T-cell memory formation after mild COVID-19. Overall study context: Each donor largely had its own TCR clusters.

With constant-segment primers, 5'RACE yielded cDNA libraries of TCR alpha and TCR beta that carried sample barcodes and UMIs. A single record per CDR3 protein comes from TCRdb applying MiXCR to the 5' RACE reads. The top ten clones hold roughly 8% of a sample with about 440,000 distinct CDR3 sequences, around 20% of them seen once. This clonotype was seen a few times. The target antigen is unknown. Study observations and caveats: Contracting clones localized mainly to CM and EM when CD4+ and mainly to EMRA when CD8+.

This TCR came from an adult woman who had mild COVID-19 (a few samples of this study predate the infection). Cell type and time point are not known. What was sequenced was PBMCs or a T cell subset sorted from them (not recorded which).

The CDR3 sequence: CASSYDAGEIGDTQYF. For the CDR3, the DNA is TGTGCCAGCAGTTACGACGCGGGAGAGATCGGAGATACGCAGTATTTT. The chain has TRBV6-2 or TRBV6-3 and TRBJ2-3; TRBD2 agrees at 7 bases. The J segment lost 5 bases and the V segment lost 2 bases, leaving 10 bases of the junction unmatched. The CDR3 length is 16 residues. The germline V gene encodes CDR1 MNHEY and CDR2 SVGEGT.